This TCR beta chain was obtained from a study of blood T cell repertoires in COVID-19. Germline V CDR1 and CDR2: KGHSH, LQKENI. The CDR3 is 13 amino acids. Trimming removed 0 bases at V and 7 bases at J, with 7 bases between. Profiled with immunoSEQ multiplex PCR; TCRdb holds only in-frame clones, not every one. This table has hundreds of thousands of clones, about 84% appearing once. The receptor was isolated from a woman aged 50 to 60 who had recovered from COVID-19. The gene calls are TRBV18 and TRBJ2-1; D gene unclear. The sequenced material came from PBMCs or T cells enriched from blood (not recorded which). CDR3 nucleotides: TGTGCCAGCTCACCACCCCTGCGGAATGAGCAGTTCTTC. Its translation: CASSPPLRNEQFF.